Below, 16 T cell receptor beta chains from the same sample are listed, as sequenced in a study of spatial heterogeneity in lung cancer. A single record per CDR3 protein comes from TCRdb applying MiXCR to the 5' RACE reads. The sample yields 35,000 to 55,000 distinct CDR3 sequences, roughly 7% seen once. Time point in this sample: sample taken at primary tumor resection. TCRs were sequenced from unsorted whole RNA of tumor, nontumor lung or PBMC. The starting material was PBMCs, obtained at surgery. These receptors were collected from a female donor with early-stage non-small cell lung cancer.

The chain carries TRBV14 and TRBJ2-7; maybe TRBD2 (5 bases). The germline V gene encodes CDR1 SGHDN and CDR2 FVKESK. The CDR3 sequence is 13 residues long. Trimming took 0 bases from V and 6 from J, leaving 9 bases between them. In DNA, the CDR3 is TGTGCCAGCAGCCAAGATTTTCGGGGCGAGCAGTACTTC. Translating gives CASSQDFRGEQYF.

This clonotype has a count of ten or more. The chain links TRBV5-1 to TRBJ2-3, with TRBD2 identical over 15 bases. Germline V gene lookup returns CDR1 SGHRS and CDR2 YFSETQ. V shed 4 bases, J shed 3 bases, and the junction held 6 bases outside the gene matches. This CDR3 comprises 17 residues. In DNA form, the CDR3 reads TGCGCCAGCAGCACGGGACTAGCGGGGGGAACTACAGATACGCAGTATTTT. This codes for CASSTGLAGGTTDTQYF.

This clonotype came up a few times. V usage is TRBV5-1 and J usage is TRBJ2-2; no firm D call. Per the germline V gene, CDR1 is SGHRS and CDR2 is YFSETQ. V gave up 0 bases and J gave up 0 bases, with 6 bases separating them. The length of the CDR3 is 15 residues. This CDR3 reads CASSLVAANTGELFF. DNA of the CDR3: TGCGCCAGCAGCTTGGTGGCAGCGAACACCGGGGAGCTGTTTTTT.

This rearrangement joins TRBV10-1 to TRBJ2-5, with D maybe TRBD2 (5 bases). This CDR3 contains 16 residues. The V end lost 1 base, the J end lost 5 bases, and 17 bases lay between the germline ends. Per the germline V gene, CDR1 is WNHNN and CDR2 is SYGVQD (reference sequence). In DNA form, the CDR3 reads TGCGCCAGCAGTGAGTTCCGAGTCCCTAGGAGGGAGACCCAGTACTTC. Encoded protein: CASSEFRVPRRETQYF.

This clonotype was observed a handful of times. V usage is TRBV6-2 or TRBV6-3 and J usage is TRBJ2-6; 7 bases are shared with TRBD1. The CDR3 has 17 residues. Germline lookup yields CDR1 MNHEY and CDR2 SVGEGT. Trimming at V came to 7 bases and at J to 0 bases, leaving 9 bases not matched to a gene. CDR3 sequence (DNA): TGTGCCAGCACCTGGGACAGATGGAGCTCTGGGGCCAACGTCCTGACTTTC. Translated: CASTWDRWSSGANVLTF.

This clonotype was observed at least ten times. The rearrangement links TRBV29-1 to TRBJ2-2, with 8 nucleotides matching TRBD2. The trim removed 5 bases at V and 10 bases at J, leaving 15 bases unmatched. CDR1 and CDR2 (germline): SQVTM, ANQGSEA. The CDR3 has 15 residues. The CDR3 reads CSVSVRAGVALELFF. The DNA of the CDR3 is TGCAGCGTTAGCGTACGAGCGGGGGTGGCCCTGGAGCTGTTTTTT.

The J gene is TRBJ2-1, the V gene TRBV5-1; D might be TRBD1 or TRBD2, each matching 5 bases. The CDR3 covers 15 residues. Germline V gives CDR1 SGHRS, CDR2 YFSETQ. With 4 bases removed from V and 2 bases from J, the gap between germline ends came to 13 bases. The CDR3 nucleotides read TGCGCCAGCAGCCCGGGCCAGGGAGCCTACAATGAGCAGTTCTTC. It is translated as CASSPGQGAYNEQFF. Looking up the rest from reference TRBV5-1 and TRBJ2-1 gives the full variable domain: KAGVTQTPRYLIKTRGQQVTLSCSPISGHRSVSWYQQTPGQGLQFLFEYFSETQRNKGNFPGRFSGRQFSNSRSEMNVSTLELGDSALYLCASSPGQGAYNEQFFGPGTRLTVL.

This clonotype was detected ten times or more. The V gene is TRBV4-2, the J gene TRBJ2-3; D may be TRBD1 or TRBD2 (5 bases each). Germline V gene data show CDR1 as LGHNA and CDR2 as YNFKEQ. V dropped 0 bases and J dropped 0 bases, with 10 bases sitting between them. CDR3 size: 16 residues. As DNA, the CDR3 is TGTGCCAGCAGCCAAGATTGGAGGACAAGCACAGATACGCAGTATTTT. Protein product: CASSQDWRTSTDTQYF.

The chain carries TRBV6-2 or TRBV6-3 and TRBJ1-5; no definite D call. The V and J ends lost 6 bases and 9 bases respectively, with 24 bases between them. The germline V gene encodes CDR1 MNHEY and CDR2 SVGEGT. The CDR3 length is 16 residues. CDR3 DNA: TGTGCCAGCAGGAAAACCGGGAACAATGGCCTTCGGCCCCAGCATTTT. It yields the protein CASRKTGNNGLRPQHF.

The chain couples TRBV2 to TRBJ2-5; the D is unclear. The length of the CDR3 is 15 residues. The germline CDR1 and CDR2 sequences are SNHLY and FYNNEI. V lost 4 bases to trimming and J lost 5 bases, with 17 bases between them. The chain's CDR3 is CASSGYTGRQETQYF. The CDR3 DNA reads as TGTGCCAGCAGTGGATATACGGGCCGCCAGGAGACCCAGTACTTC.

The sample holds many counts of this clonotype. The chain recombines TRBV4-2 with TRBJ1-2; 7 positions agree with TRBD1. CDR1 is LGHNA, CDR2 YNFKEQ, per germline. V lost 3 bases to trimming and J lost 2 bases; unmatched junction nucleotides: 6. CDR3 length: 15 residues. The CDR3 reads CASSHPTGTNYGYTF. CDR3 nucleotides: TGTGCCAGCAGCCACCCGACAGGGACCAACTATGGCTACACCTTC.

This clonotype was detected many times. This rearrangement joins TRBV7-2 to TRBJ2-3; D is ambiguous. Deletions cut 1 base from V and 4 bases from J, with 6 bases between. CDR3 size: 13 residues. CDR1 and CDR2 from the germline V gene are SGHTA and FQGNSA. The CDR3 is CASSLGASDTQYF. The CDR3 DNA is TGTGCCAGCAGCTTAGGGGCTTCAGATACGCAGTATTTT.

This clonotype has a count of ten or more. The V call is TRBV7-2, the J call TRBJ1-3; D is ambiguous. The CDR3 covers 13 residues. Per the germline V gene, CDR1 is SGHTA and CDR2 is FQGNSA. The V end was cut by 6 bases, the J end by 0 bases, with 6 bases between. The CDR3: CASSPFSGNTIYF. DNA for the CDR3: TGTGCCAGCAGTCCCTTCTCTGGAAACACCATATATTTT.

V gene TRBV27 combines with J gene TRBJ2-2; the D gene could be TRBD1 or TRBD2 (6 bases each). CDR3 length: 18 residues. The V and J ends lost 6 bases and 1 base respectively, with 21 bases between them. Germline V gives CDR1 MNHEY, CDR2 SMNVEV (reference sequence). Here the CDR3 reads CASSGRIQGGMNTGELFF. The CDR3 coding sequence is TGTGCCAGCAGCGGGAGAATTCAAGGGGGGATGAACACCGGGGAGCTGTTTTTT.

This clonotype occurred a few times. The chain couples TRBV3-1 to TRBJ2-4; the match to TRBD2 covers 9 bases. The CDR3 is 15 amino acids. Germline V CDR1 and CDR2: LGHDT, YNNKEL (reference sequence). V trimming: 4 bases; J trimming: 4 bases; junction bases outside the gene matches: 5. CDR3 bases: TGTGCCAGCAGCCTGAGCGGGGGGCTGAAAAACATTCAGTACTTC. Translated: CASSLSGGLKNIQYF.

In its sample, this clonotype was seen a few times. This chain uses TRBV12-3 or TRBV12-4 with TRBJ2-3; D may correspond to TRBD1 or TRBD2 (5 bases each). Trimming took 5 bases from V and 2 from J, leaving 8 bases between them. The CDR3 sequence is 13 residues long. As DNA, the CDR3 is TGTGCCAGCAGTGTCGGGACCACAGATACGCAGTATTTT. It specifies CASSVGTTDTQYF.